This T cell receptor (beta chain) was recorded in a study of CD8 T cells in ankylosing spondylitis (dated by TCRdb to 2016 to 2017). A note on the overall study: The study set out to find disease-linked TCR variants by profiling T cell receptor beta repertoires in ankylosing spondylitis patients and healthy donors. The full study cohort was made up of about two dozen ankylosing spondylitis patients and about a hundred healthy donors. Samples of peripheral blood were taken, and for ankylosing spondylitis patients, synovial fluid was collected as well. Study-wide conclusions, independent of this receptor: Blood from ankylosing spondylitis patients appeared to be characterized by a TCR beta motif composed of 7 to 9 highly homologous amino acid variants. The disease-linked clones were reported to be significantly enriched in matched synovial fluid samples from ankylosing spondylitis patients. Some TCR beta motif variants had previously been reported in synovial fluid and blood of reactive arthritis patients, which suggested common disease-initiation mechanisms. In peripheral blood, the disease-linked clones were found at relatively low frequencies and had a CD8+ phenotype.

A distance of 9 bases separates the germline ends of V and J, which lose 2 bases and 0 bases respectively. The CDR3 starts with the cysteine, ends with the phenylalanine, and has 15 residues. Here the CDR3 DNA is all that survives: 45 bases in frame from base 1. CDR1 and CDR2 are drawn from the germline V gene: SGDLS, YYNGEE. The instrument was an Illumina HiSeq 2500. Quantitative 5'-RACE with molecular barcodes was used to prepare TCR beta libraries. In the paper's pipeline: A new computational method, built on a probabilistic model of VDJ rearrangement, was used to identify disease-linked TCR variants. The public reads were run again by TCRdb, first through fastp at Q25 and then through MiXCR, and only productive beta chains were kept. Identical CDR3 proteins give one entry, which carries the most common genes and DNA. Clone size and V and J calls follow TCRdb, not the original study. The sample contains about 39,000 distinct CDR3 sequences, 4% of them found a single time. 4% of the sample goes to the ten largest clones.

Comment on this clonotype: Its antigen remains undetermined. Base qualities are not recorded, but no much larger clone differs from it by a single base.

The chain is made from TRBV9 and TRBJ1-3; the D gene is possibly TRBD1, with 5 bases matching. This sequence was found in a female donor with ankylosing spondylitis or in good health (not recorded which). Sample: blood, either unsorted or a sorted T cell fraction (not recorded which). The CDR3 sequence is CASSVGVSSGNTIYF. At the DNA level, the sequence is TGTGCCAGCAGCGTGGGGGTGAGCTCTGGAAACACCATATATTTT.